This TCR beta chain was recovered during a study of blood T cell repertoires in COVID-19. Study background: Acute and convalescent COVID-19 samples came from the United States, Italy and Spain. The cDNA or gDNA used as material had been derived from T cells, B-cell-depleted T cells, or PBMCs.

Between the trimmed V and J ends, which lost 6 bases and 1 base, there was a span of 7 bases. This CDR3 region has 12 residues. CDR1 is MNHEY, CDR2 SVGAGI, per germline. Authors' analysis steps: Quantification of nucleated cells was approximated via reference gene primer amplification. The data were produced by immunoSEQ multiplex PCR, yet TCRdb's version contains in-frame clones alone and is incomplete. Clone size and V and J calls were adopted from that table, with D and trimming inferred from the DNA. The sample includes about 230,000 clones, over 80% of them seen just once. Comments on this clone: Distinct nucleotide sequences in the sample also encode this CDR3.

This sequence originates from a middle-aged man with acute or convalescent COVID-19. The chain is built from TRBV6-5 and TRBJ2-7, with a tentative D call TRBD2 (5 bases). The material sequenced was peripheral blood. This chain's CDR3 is CASRGGSYEQYF. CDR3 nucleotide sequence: TGTGCCAGCAGGGGCGGGTCCTACGAGCAGTACTTC.